The next 15 T cell receptor beta chains were all read from a single sample in a study of T cells after yellow fever vaccination (dated by TCRdb to the late 2010s). Receptor libraries were prepared by 5' RACE. The instrument was an Illumina HiSeq 2500. Through fastp at Q25 and MiXCR, TCRdb rebuilt clones from the public reads, retaining in-frame beta chains. A single entry per CDR3 protein holds the most common genes and DNA from its merged rows. For this sample the table gives around 350,000 distinct CDR3 sequences, of which more than 5.5% were detected only once. The top ten hold approximately 15% of the sample. Interpreted using the paper, the treatment or condition label stands for: live attenuated yellow fever vaccine strain. This sample comprised PBMCs, obtained 5 days after the yellow fever booster vaccination. The source is a man aged 25 to 40 who received the YFV17D yellow fever vaccine.

The sample holds many counts of this clonotype. The chain joins TRBV27 to TRBJ2-5; perhaps D is TRBD1 or TRBD2 (5 bases each). The V gene lost 8 bases and the J gene lost 4 bases, with 11 bases spanning the gap. This CDR3 spans 12 amino acids. CDR1 and CDR2 (germline): MNHEY, SMNVEV (reference sequence). CDR3 bases: TGTGCCAGCCGGGACGAAGCAGAGACCCAGTACTTC. Protein: CASRDEAETQYF.

There are many counts of this clonotype. The chain combines TRBV5-6 with TRBJ2-2, with TRBD1 matching 8 bases. Germline CDR1 and CDR2: SGHDT and YYEEEE. This CDR3 contains 15 residues. The V and J ends lost 4 bases and 4 bases, in that order; junction bases with no gene match: 6. The CDR3 loop is CASSPPGQVTGELFF. The DNA of the CDR3 is TGTGCCAGCAGCCCTCCGGGACAGGTCACCGGGGAGCTGTTTTTT.

This clonotype was seen more than once but under ten times. This chain connects TRBV7-2 to TRBJ2-3; D call uncertain. Per the germline V gene, CDR1 is SGHTA and CDR2 is FQGNSA. V was clipped by 3 bases and J by 3 bases, with 13 bases between them. The CDR3 has 15 residues. The CDR3 sequence is CASSFQAIGTDTQYF. CDR3 in DNA: TGTGCCAGCAGCTTTCAAGCCATAGGAACAGATACGCAGTATTTT.

There are many counts of this clonotype. The chain has TRBV12-3 or TRBV12-4 and TRBJ2-7; D remains unclear. Trimming left V 2 bases short and J 3 bases short, with 14 bases between. This CDR3 is built from 15 residues. CDR3 coding DNA: TGTGCCAGCAGTTTACCCGGTCGGGCGGTCTACGAGCAGTACTTC. It yields the protein CASSLPGRAVYEQYF.

Worth noting for this clonotype: This sequence may be a read error, since a much larger clone differs from it by one base. The chain is built from TRBV20-1 and TRBJ2-1; 14 bases map to TRBD2. The CDR3 extends over 16 amino acids. Germline V gene lookup returns CDR1 DFQATT and CDR2 SNEGSKA (reference sequence). CDR3 in DNA: TGCTGTGCTAGAAATATAGGGACTAGCGGGAGAGGAGGACAGTTCTTC. Amino acid sequence: CCARNIGTSGRGGQFF.

The genes are TRBV28 and TRBJ2-5; tentative D call: TRBD1 (7 bases). V was cut by 5 bases and J by 0 bases, with 13 bases left in between. Per the germline V gene, CDR1 is MDHEN and CDR2 is SYDVKM. The CDR3 is made up of 15 amino acids. CDR3 sequence (DNA): TGTGCCAGCAGTGGGCGGGACAGCGACCAAGAGACCCAGTACTTC. Translation gives CASSGRDSDQETQYF.

This clonotype was picked up a small number of times. The chain recombines TRBV5-1 with TRBJ2-2; no clear D. Trimming shortened V by 5 bases and J by 1 base, and 9 bases separated the two germline ends. The CDR3 spans 14 residues. The germline CDR1 and CDR2 sequences are SGHRS and YFSETQ. CDR3 DNA: TGCGCCAGCAGAGCTGCCAGGAACACCGGGGAGCTGTTTTTT. As protein: CASRAARNTGELFF.

This clonotype was found a few times. The V call is TRBV6-1, the J call TRBJ2-2; D possibly corresponds to TRBD1 (8 bases). Trimming shortened V by 8 bases and J by 4 bases, and 17 bases separated the two germline ends. Germline-derived CDR1 and CDR2 are MNHNS and SASEGT. The CDR3 is made up of 15 amino acids. CDR3 loop: CASLGQGGSTGELFF. Written as DNA, the CDR3 is TGTGCCAGCTTAGGACAGGGAGGGTCCACCGGGGAGCTGTTTTTT.

The sample holds many counts of this clonotype. The chain joins TRBV5-1 to TRBJ2-1; 7 nucleotides agree with TRBD2. Losses at the gene ends were 2 bases for V and 0 bases for J; bases not matched to a gene: 17. In germline, CDR1 is SGHRS, CDR2 YFSETQ. CDR3 length: 20 amino acids. The CDR3 sequence is CASSFYPLPLAVSSYNEQFF. DNA for the CDR3: TGCGCCAGCAGCTTTTATCCTCTCCCTCTAGCGGTTAGCTCCTACAATGAGCAGTTCTTC.

This clonotype was seen a few times. The chain has TRBV7-2 and TRBJ2-3; D not resolved. The CDR3 loop spans 14 amino acids. The germline V gene has CDR1 SGHTA and CDR2 FQGNSA. Trimming removed 6 bases from V and 0 bases from J, with 10 bases in between. CDR3 DNA sequence: TGTGCCAGCAGGGATGGAAGGAGCACAGATACGCAGTATTTT. As protein: CASRDGRSTDTQYF.

The chain is built from TRBV28 and TRBJ2-7; TRBD1 matches 8 bases. The J segment lost 2 bases and the V segment lost 2 bases, leaving 8 bases of the junction unmatched. This CDR3 region has 16 residues. Germline V gives CDR1 MDHEN, CDR2 SYDVKM. In DNA form, the CDR3 reads TGTGCCAGCAGTTTAGGGCACAGGGGGATCACCTACGAGCAGTACTTC. Its protein is CASSLGHRGITYEQYF.

This clonotype was counted many times. The J gene is TRBJ2-2, the V gene TRBV7-2; D gene unclear. CDR3 size: 17 residues. Germline loops: CDR1 SGHTA, CDR2 FQGNSA. Deletions cut 6 bases from V and 0 bases from J, with 17 bases between. This chain's CDR3 is CASRSYASFANTGELFF. The DNA of the CDR3 is TGTGCCAGCAGATCTTACGCCTCATTCGCGAACACCGGGGAGCTGTTTTTT.

This clonotype was counted at least ten times. J is TRBJ1-5 and V is TRBV6-1, with a tentative D call TRBD1 (5 bases). The CDR3 covers 15 residues. Germline-derived CDR1 and CDR2 are MNHNS and SASEGT. The V gene lost 7 bases and the J gene lost 0 bases, with 13 bases spanning the gap. The CDR3 nucleotides read TGTGCCAGCAAAGGACAAGCGGATAGCAATCAGCCCCAGCATTTT. Translated: CASKGQADSNQPQHF.

This clonotype came up many times. The rearrangement links TRBV6-5 to TRBJ2-6; no clear D gene. CDR1 is MNHEY, CDR2 SVGAGI, per germline. The ends were cut back, 3 bases at V and 2 bases at J, with 2 bases in the middle. The CDR3 spans 13 residues. CDR3 sequence: CASSYPGANVLTF. CDR3 nucleotides: TGTGCCAGCAGTTATCCTGGGGCCAACGTCCTGACTTTC.

This clonotype was counted many times. This rearrangement joins TRBV20-1 to TRBJ2-2; 7 nucleotides align to TRBD1. Per the germline V gene, CDR1 is DFQATT and CDR2 is SNEGSKA (reference sequence). The CDR3 extends over 14 amino acids. The trim removed 5 bases at V and 4 bases at J, leaving 7 bases unmatched. CDR3 loop: CSAGDRTRTGELFF. In DNA, the CDR3 is TGCAGTGCTGGGGACAGAACTCGCACCGGGGAGCTGTTTTTT.